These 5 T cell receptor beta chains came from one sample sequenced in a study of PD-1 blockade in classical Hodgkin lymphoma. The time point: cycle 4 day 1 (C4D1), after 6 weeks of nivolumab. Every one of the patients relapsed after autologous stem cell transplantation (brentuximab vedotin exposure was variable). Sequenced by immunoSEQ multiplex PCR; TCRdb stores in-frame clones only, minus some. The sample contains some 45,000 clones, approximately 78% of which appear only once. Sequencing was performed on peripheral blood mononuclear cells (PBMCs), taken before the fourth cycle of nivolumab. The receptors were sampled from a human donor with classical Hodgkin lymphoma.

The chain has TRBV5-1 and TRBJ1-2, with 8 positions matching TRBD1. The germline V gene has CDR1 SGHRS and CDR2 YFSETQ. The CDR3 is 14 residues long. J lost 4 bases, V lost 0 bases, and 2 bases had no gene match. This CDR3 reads CASSLGDRTYGYTF. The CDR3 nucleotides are TGCGCCAGCAGCTTGGGGGACAGGACCTATGGCTACACCTTC.

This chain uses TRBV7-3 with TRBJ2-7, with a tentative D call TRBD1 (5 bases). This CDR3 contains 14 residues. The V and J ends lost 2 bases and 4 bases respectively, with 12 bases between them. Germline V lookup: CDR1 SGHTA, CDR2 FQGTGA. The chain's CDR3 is CASSLGQGRYEQYF. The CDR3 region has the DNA TGTGCCAGCAGCTTAGGGCAGGGAAGGTACGAGCAGTACTTC. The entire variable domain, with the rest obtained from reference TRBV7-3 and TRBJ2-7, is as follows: GAGVSQTPSNKVTEKGKYVELRCDPISGHTALYWYRQSLGQGPEFLIYFQGTGAADDSGLPNDRFFAVRPEGSVSTLKIQRTERGDSAVYLCASSLGQGRYEQYFGPGTRLTVT.

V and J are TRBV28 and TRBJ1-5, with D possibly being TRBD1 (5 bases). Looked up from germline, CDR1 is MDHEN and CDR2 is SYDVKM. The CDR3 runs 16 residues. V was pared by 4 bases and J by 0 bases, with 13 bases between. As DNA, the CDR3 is TGTGCCAGCAGTTCTACCGAGGGGTATAGCAATCAGCCCCAGCATTTT. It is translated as CASSSTEGYSNQPQHF.

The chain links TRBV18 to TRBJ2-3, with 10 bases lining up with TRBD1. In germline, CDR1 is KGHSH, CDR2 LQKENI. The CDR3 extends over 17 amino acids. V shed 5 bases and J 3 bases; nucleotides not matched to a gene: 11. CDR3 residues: CASSSTLTGGGTDTQYF. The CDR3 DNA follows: TGTGCCAGCTCATCTACTCTGACAGGGGGCGGGACAGATACGCAGTATTTT. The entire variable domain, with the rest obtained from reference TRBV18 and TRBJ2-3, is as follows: NAGVMQNPRHLVRRRGQEARLRCSPMKGHSHVYWYRQLPEEGLKFMVYLQKENIIDESGMPKERFSAEFPKEGPSILRIQQVVRGDSAAYFCASSSTLTGGGTDTQYFGPGTRLTVL.

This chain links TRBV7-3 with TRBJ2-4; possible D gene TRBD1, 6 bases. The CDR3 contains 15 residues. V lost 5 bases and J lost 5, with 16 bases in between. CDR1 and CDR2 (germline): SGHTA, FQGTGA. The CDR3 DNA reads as TGTGCCAGCAGCCCACAGGGACCGACGGAAAACATTCAGTACTTC. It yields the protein CASSPQGPTENIQYF.